This T cell receptor beta chain derives from a study of OX40 agonist ivuxolimab in advanced cancers. Study outcomes and limitations: Clonal expansion was among the lowest in partial responders at 0.1-3.0 mg/kg, especially CD8+.

Using immunoSEQ multiplex PCR, the repertoire was profiled, and TCRdb retains in-frame clones only, with some absent. The repertoire holds some 66,000 clones, with around nine tenths as singletons. A note on this clone: What it binds is unknown.

CDR1 is KGHSH, CDR2 LQKENI, per germline. This CDR3 contains 16 residues. V was pared by 6 bases and J by 4 bases, with 7 bases of the junction left unmatched. It was autoimmune disease history or systemic immunosuppression that excluded patients. Samples were taken at baseline and on day 1 of cycles 4 and 7. The chain uses TRBV18 and TRBJ2-5; 14 bases map to TRBD2. The receptor was derived from an adult with an advanced solid tumor such as melanoma, head and neck, liver or kidney cancer. This specimen consisted of CD4+ or CD8+ T cells sorted from blood, obtained in a trial of the OX40 agonist ivuxolimab. The CDR3 spells CASSFSGTSGRETQYF. The CDR3 nucleotides read TGTGCCAGCTCGTTCTCCGGGACTAGCGGGAGAGAGACCCAGTACTTC.